These 19 T cell receptor beta chains were all obtained from the same sample, sequenced in a study of T cell changes during pregnancy in multiple sclerosis. Some clones are missing from TCRdb's copy, which holds only in-frame ones; the method was immunoSEQ multiplex PCR. The sample includes 53,000 or so clones, approximately 94% seen only once; the top ten take about 0.5%. Here the sequenced sample was CD4+ T cells from peripheral blood mononuclear cells, taken in the second trimester of pregnancy. These receptors were obtained from a female donor with multiple sclerosis, enrolled in a pregnancy study.

V usage is TRBV4-3 and J usage is TRBJ1-4; D not certain. Germline loops: CDR1 LGHNA, CDR2 YSLEER. V was trimmed by 0 bases and J by 5 bases, leaving 7 bases between them. The CDR3 is 14 residues long. CDR3 loop: CASSQDPGNEKLFF. The CDR3 DNA reads TGCGCCAGCAGCCAAGATCCAGGAAATGAAAAACTGTTTTTT.

The rearrangement links TRBV4-1 to TRBJ1-1; no clear D gene. V was trimmed by 2 bases and J by 1 base, leaving 11 bases between them. The germline gives CDR1 MGHRA, CDR2 YSYEKL. The CDR3 covers 15 residues. CDR3 bases: TGCGCCAGCAGCCAACGCTCGGGGAGGAACACTGAAGCTTTCTTT. Protein: CASSQRSGRNTEAFF.

The rearrangement joins TRBV10-3 to TRBJ1-6; D not certain. Trimming took 4 bases from V and 14 from J, leaving 12 bases between them. The CDR3 is 12 amino acids. From germline, CDR1 is ENHRY and CDR2 SYGVKD. In DNA, the CDR3 is TGTGCCATCAGTGGTTATACGGGTTCCCTCCACTTT. It specifies CAISGYTGSLHF.

The chain links TRBV28 to TRBJ1-5; TRBD1 might be the D (5 bases). The germline V and J ends were trimmed by 7 bases and 6 bases, with 10 bases remaining between them. Looked up from germline, CDR1 is MDHEN and CDR2 is SYDVKM. The CDR3 contains 12 residues. The CDR3: CASNQGVQPQHF. The CDR3 bases are TGTGCCAGCAATCAAGGGGTTCAGCCCCAGCATTTT. The full variable domain, rest sourced from reference TRBV28 and TRBJ1-5, is DVKVTQSSRYLVKRTGEKVFLECVQDMDHENMFWYRQDPGLGLRLIYFSYDVKMKEKGDIPEGYSVSREKKERFSLILESASTNQTSMYLCASNQGVQPQHFGDGTRLSIL.

The J gene is TRBJ2-3, the V gene TRBV7-3, with 7 positions matching TRBD2. There are 15 residues in the CDR3. The V and J ends lost 3 bases and 2 bases, in that order; junction bases with no gene match: 5. CDR1 and CDR2 (germline): SGHTA, FQGTGA. The CDR3 sequence is CASSFNGGFTDTQYF. The CDR3 bases are TGTGCCAGCAGCTTCAACGGGGGGTTCACAGATACGCAGTATTTT.

Worth noting for this clone: Additional DNA sequences in this sample encode the identical CDR3. CDR3 coding DNA: TGTGCCAGCAGTCCAGGGACGGGGAGGGCTTTCTTT. Its protein product is CASSPGTGRAFF. The chain has TRBV6-5 and TRBJ1-1; possibly TRBD1 for D (5 bases). Trimming removed 5 bases at V and 11 bases at J, with 15 bases between. CDR1 is MNHEY and CDR2 is SVGAGI in the germline V gene. The CDR3 has 12 residues.

The chain's CDR3 is CASGSVNYGYTF. Here the CDR3 DNA reads TGCGCCTCGGGGAGCGTTAACTATGGCTACACCTTC. V and J are TRBV29-1 and TRBJ1-2; D gene ambiguous. Germline V gene lookup returns CDR1 SQVTM and CDR2 ANQGSEA. The CDR3 spans 12 residues.

This chain uses TRBV20-1 with TRBJ2-7; D gene ambiguous. The ends were cut back, 3 bases at V and 4 bases at J, with 7 bases in the middle. Per the germline V gene, CDR1 is DFQATT and CDR2 is SNEGSKA (reference sequence). The CDR3 loop spans 11 amino acids. CDR3 DNA sequence: TGCAGTGCTAGTAAAGCGTACGAGCAGTACTTC. Amino acid sequence: CSASKAYEQYF.

This chain links TRBV5-6 with TRBJ2-1; the match to TRBD1 covers 7 bases. Trimming cost V 0 bases and J 2 bases; bases outside gene matches: 2. CDR3 length equals 15 residues. Germline CDR1 is SGHDT and CDR2 is YYEEEE. The CDR3 DNA reads as TGTGCCAGCAGCTTGGGACAGGGAGCCTACAATGAGCAGTTCTTC. Translation gives CASSLGQGAYNEQFF.

This sequence joins TRBV4-3 and TRBJ2-2; 7 nucleotides match TRBD1. Per germline, CDR1 LGHNA and CDR2 YSLEER. The CDR3 is 15 residues long. V dropped 4 bases and J dropped 6; count of bases not matched to a gene: 8. For the CDR3, the DNA is TGCGCCAGCAGCCCAAGGGTCCAGGGGGCCGGGGAGCTGTTTTTT. This translates into CASSPRVQGAGELFF.

This chain connects TRBV6-5 to TRBJ1-1; D unresolved. V lost 6 bases to trimming and J lost 0 bases, with 11 bases between them. The CDR3 is 14 residues long. Germline V CDR1 and CDR2: MNHEY, SVGAGI. The CDR3 sequence is CASSAQRVNTEAFF. CDR3 nucleotides: TGTGCCAGCAGCGCCCAGAGGGTGAACACTGAAGCTTTCTTT.

This clone was observed a single time. This CDR3 is CASSLIQGAISYEQYF. The CDR3 region has the DNA TGTGCCAGCAGCTTAATCCAGGGGGCCATTTCCTACGAGCAGTACTTC. The genes are TRBV7-6 and TRBJ2-7, with TRBD1 matching 8 bases. V trimming: 2 bases; J trimming: 1 base; junction bases outside the gene matches: 7. Germline-derived CDR1 and CDR2 are SGHVS and FNYEAQ. There are 16 residues in the CDR3.

The chain recombines TRBV7-2 with TRBJ2-7, with 11 bases lining up with TRBD1. This CDR3 has 15 residues. The trim removed 5 bases at V and 2 bases at J, leaving 5 bases unmatched. The V gene's germline CDR1 is SGHTA and CDR2 FQGNSA. The CDR3 coding sequence is TGTGCCAGCAGCCGGGGACAGGGGGGCCCCTACGAGCAGTACTTC. Translation: CASSRGQGGPYEQYF.

This sequence joins TRBV2 and TRBJ1-4, with D unresolved. Deletions cut 10 bases from V and 7 bases from J, with 16 bases between. The CDR3 is 13 amino acids. CDR1 SNHLY and CDR2 FYNNEI come from the germline V gene. CDR3 bases: TGTGCCACACGGGAAGGCGTTGGTGAAAAACTGTTTTTT. This gives the protein CATREGVGEKLFF.

The chain uses TRBV19 and TRBJ2-5; weak D call: TRBD1 (6 bases). Judging by the DNA end, TRBJ2-7 fits better; the J call may be wrong. The CDR3 is 15 amino acids. Germline V gene sequence: CDR1 LNHDA, CDR2 SQIVND (reference sequence). As DNA, the CDR3 is TGTGCCAGTAGGGGGGCCTACGACAGGCCCTACGAGCAGTACTTC. Amino acids: CASRGAYDRPYEQYF.

The rearrangement joins TRBV4-3 to TRBJ1-2; 7 bases are a match to TRBD1. The CDR3 covers 18 residues. Unmatched junction bases numbered 10, after V lost 0 bases and J lost 0 bases. Germline V lookup: CDR1 LGHNA, CDR2 YSLEER. CDR3 protein: CASSQEAGGKRANYGYTF. The CDR3 bases are TGCGCCAGCAGCCAAGAAGCAGGGGGTAAGAGAGCTAACTATGGCTACACCTTC.

This rearrangement joins TRBV18 to TRBJ2-7, with TRBD2 matching over 11 bases. Germline CDR1 KGHSH, CDR2 LQKENI. J lost 1 base, V lost 5 bases, and 1 base had no gene match. The CDR3 is made up of 14 amino acids. In DNA form, the CDR3 reads TGTGCCAGCTCAACTAGCGGGGGATCCTACGAGCAGTACTTC. Residues: CASSTSGGSYEQYF.

V is TRBV6-5 and J is TRBJ2-7; 8 bases line up with TRBD1. The J segment lost 5 bases and the V segment lost 8 bases, leaving 8 bases of the junction unmatched. Germline CDR1 and CDR2: MNHEY and SVGAGI. The CDR3 has 13 amino acids. The CDR3 sequence: CASLRTGTHEQYF. Written as DNA, the CDR3 is TGTGCCAGCTTACGGACAGGGACCCACGAGCAGTACTTC.

The chain employs TRBV15 and TRBJ2-4, with 10 positions matching TRBD1. The germline V gene has CDR1 LNHNV and CDR2 YYDKDF (reference sequence). V lost 3 bases and J lost 8; bases outside the gene matches: 7. The CDR3 is made up of 15 amino acids. CDR3 in DNA: TGTGCCACCAGCAGCGCCGGACAGGGGGTTTACATTCAGTACTTC. Translating gives CATSSAGQGVYIQYF. Complete variable domain (other parts from reference TRBV15 and TRBJ2-4): DAMVIQNPRYQVTQFGKPVTLSCSQTLNHNVMYWYQQKSSQAPKLLFHYYDKDFNNEADTPDNFQSRRPNTSFCFLDIRSPGLGDTAMYLCATSSAGQGVYIQYFGAGTRLSVL.